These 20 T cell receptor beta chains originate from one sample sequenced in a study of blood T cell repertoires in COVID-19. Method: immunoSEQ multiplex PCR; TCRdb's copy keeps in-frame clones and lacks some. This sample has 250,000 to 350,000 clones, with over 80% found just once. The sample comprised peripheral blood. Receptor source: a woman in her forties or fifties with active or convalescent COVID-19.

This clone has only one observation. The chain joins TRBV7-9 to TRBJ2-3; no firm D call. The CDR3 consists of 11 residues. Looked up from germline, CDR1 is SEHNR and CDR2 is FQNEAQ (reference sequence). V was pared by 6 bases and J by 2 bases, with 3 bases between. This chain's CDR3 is CASRATDTQYF. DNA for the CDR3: TGTGCCAGCAGGGCCACAGATACGCAGTATTTT.

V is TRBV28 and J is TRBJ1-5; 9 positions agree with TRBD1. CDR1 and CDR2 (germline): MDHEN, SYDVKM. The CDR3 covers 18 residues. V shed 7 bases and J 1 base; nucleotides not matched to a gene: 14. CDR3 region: CASNHPGTGRPSNQPQHF. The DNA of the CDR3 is TGTGCCAGCAACCATCCTGGGACAGGGCGACCGAGCAATCAGCCCCAGCATTTT. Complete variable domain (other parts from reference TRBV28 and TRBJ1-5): DVKVTQSSRYLVKRTGEKVFLECVQDMDHENMFWYRQDPGLGLRLIYFSYDVKMKEKGDIPEGYSVSREKKERFSLILESASTNQTSMYLCASNHPGTGRPSNQPQHFGDGTRLSIL.

CDR3 sequence: CASRRQGSSYEQYF. CDR3 sequence (DNA): TGTGCCAGCAGGCGACAGGGTAGCTCCTACGAGCAGTACTTC. The chain couples TRBV13 to TRBJ2-7; 7 positions match TRBD1. This CDR3 spans 14 amino acids. Germline V CDR1 and CDR2: PRHDT, FYEKMQ (reference sequence). The V gene end was trimmed by 6 bases and the J gene end by 0 bases; junction bases not matched to a gene: 5.

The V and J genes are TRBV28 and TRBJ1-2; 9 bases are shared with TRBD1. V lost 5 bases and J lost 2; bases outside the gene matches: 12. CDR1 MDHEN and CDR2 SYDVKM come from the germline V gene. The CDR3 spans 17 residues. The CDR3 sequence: CASSPPGQGLGNYGYTF. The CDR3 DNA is TGTGCCAGCAGTCCCCCGGGACAGGGATTGGGGAACTATGGCTACACCTTC.

The CDR3 nucleotides are TGTGCCAGCAGCCAACCCTGGGTCACCGGGGAAGCTTTCTTT. Protein: CASSQPWVTGEAFF. The chain employs TRBV7-9 and TRBJ1-1; D ambiguous. The germline gives CDR1 SEHNR, CDR2 FQNEAQ (reference sequence). The V end lost 5 bases, the J end lost 8 bases, and 18 bases lay between the germline ends. CDR3 length: 14 residues.

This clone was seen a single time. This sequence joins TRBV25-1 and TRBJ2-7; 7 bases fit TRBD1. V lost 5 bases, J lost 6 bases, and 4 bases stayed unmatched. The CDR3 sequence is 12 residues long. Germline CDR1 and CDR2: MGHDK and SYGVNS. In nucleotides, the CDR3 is TGTGCCAGCAGTATCCACAGGGGCGAGCAGTACTTC. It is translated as CASSIHRGEQYF.

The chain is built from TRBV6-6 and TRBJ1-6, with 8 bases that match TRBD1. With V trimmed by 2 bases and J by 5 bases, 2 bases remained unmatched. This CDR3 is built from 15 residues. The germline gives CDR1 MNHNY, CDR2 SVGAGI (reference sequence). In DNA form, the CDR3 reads TGTGCCAGCAGTTACCAGGACAGGGATAATTCACCCCTCCACTTT. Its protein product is CASSYQDRDNSPLHF.

This chain's CDR3 is CASSYSGRLREQFF. The CDR3 DNA follows: TGTGCCAGCAGCTATAGCGGGAGGCTTCGTGAGCAGTTCTTC. The chain uses TRBV7-2 and TRBJ2-1; TRBD2 agrees at 10 bases. The CDR3 is made up of 14 amino acids. V lost 4 bases to trimming and J lost 9 bases; unmatched junction nucleotides: 6. CDR1 SGHTA and CDR2 FQGNSA come from the germline V gene.

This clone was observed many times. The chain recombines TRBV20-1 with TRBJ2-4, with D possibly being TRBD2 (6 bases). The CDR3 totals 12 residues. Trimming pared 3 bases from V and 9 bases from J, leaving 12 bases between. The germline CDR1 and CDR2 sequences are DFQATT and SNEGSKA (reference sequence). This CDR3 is CSASTPGGIQYF. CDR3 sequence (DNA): TGCAGTGCTAGTACCCCCGGGGGCATTCAGTACTTC.

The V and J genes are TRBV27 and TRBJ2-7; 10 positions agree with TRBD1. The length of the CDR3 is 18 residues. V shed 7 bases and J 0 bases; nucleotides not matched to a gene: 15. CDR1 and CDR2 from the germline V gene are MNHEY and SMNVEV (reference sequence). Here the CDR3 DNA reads TGTGCCAGCACCACAAAGGGACAGGGGAGGCGAGGCTCCTACGAGCAGTACTTC. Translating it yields CASTTKGQGRRGSYEQYF.

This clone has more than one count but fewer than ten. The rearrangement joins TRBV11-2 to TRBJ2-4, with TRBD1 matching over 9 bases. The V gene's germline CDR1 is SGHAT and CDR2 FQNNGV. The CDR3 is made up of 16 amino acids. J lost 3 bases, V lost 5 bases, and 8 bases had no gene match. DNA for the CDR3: TGTGCCAGCAGCCACTGGACAGGGGAGGACAAAAACATTCAGTACTTC. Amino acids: CASSHWTGEDKNIQYF.

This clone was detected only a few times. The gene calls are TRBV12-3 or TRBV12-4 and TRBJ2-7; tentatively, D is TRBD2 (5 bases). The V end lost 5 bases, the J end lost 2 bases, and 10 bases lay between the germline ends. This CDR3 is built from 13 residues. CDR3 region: CASSQDWTYEQYF. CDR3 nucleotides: TGTGCCAGCAGTCAGGACTGGACCTACGAGCAGTACTTC.

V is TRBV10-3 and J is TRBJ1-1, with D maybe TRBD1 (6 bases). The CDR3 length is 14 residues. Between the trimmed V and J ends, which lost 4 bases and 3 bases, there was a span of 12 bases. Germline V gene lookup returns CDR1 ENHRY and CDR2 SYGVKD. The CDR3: CAISAGGPDTEAFF. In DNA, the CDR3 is TGTGCCATCAGTGCTGGGGGCCCCGACACTGAAGCTTTCTTT.

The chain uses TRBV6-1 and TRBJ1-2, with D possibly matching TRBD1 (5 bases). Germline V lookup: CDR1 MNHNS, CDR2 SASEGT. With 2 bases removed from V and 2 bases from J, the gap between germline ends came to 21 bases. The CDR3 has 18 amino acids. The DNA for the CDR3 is TGTGCCAGCAGTGAATATCCTCCCGGCGGGGCCGTAAACTATGGCTACACCTTC. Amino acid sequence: CASSEYPPGGAVNYGYTF.

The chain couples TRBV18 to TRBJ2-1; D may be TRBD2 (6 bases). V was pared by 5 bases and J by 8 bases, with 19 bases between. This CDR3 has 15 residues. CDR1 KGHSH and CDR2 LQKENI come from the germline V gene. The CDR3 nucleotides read TGTGCCAGCTCAACTGGGGGGTCCCGGTCGGATGAGCAGTTCTTC. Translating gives CASSTGGSRSDEQFF.

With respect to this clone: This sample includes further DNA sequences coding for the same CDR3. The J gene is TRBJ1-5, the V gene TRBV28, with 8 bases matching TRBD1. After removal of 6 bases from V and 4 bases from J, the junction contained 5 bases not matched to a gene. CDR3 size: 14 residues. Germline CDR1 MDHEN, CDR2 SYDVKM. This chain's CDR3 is CASSLGQVNQPQHF. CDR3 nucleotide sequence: TGTGCCAGCAGCCTGGGACAGGTTAATCAGCCCCAGCATTTT.

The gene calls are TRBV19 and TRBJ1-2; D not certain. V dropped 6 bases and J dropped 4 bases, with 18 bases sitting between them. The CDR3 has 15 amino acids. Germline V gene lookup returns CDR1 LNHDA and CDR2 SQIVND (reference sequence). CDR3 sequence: CASRSVLGLIYGYTF. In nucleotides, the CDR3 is TGTGCCAGTAGGTCTGTTTTGGGCCTCATCTATGGCTACACCTTC.

In nucleotides, the CDR3 is TGTGCCAGCAGCACGGGACAGATTTACAATGAGCAGTTCTTC. This encodes CASSTGQIYNEQFF. The J gene is TRBJ2-1, the V gene TRBV6-5; 7 bases line up with TRBD1. The V and J ends lost 6 bases and 4 bases, in that order; junction bases with no gene match: 6. This CDR3 has 14 residues. Germline V gene data show CDR1 as MNHEY and CDR2 as SVGAGI.

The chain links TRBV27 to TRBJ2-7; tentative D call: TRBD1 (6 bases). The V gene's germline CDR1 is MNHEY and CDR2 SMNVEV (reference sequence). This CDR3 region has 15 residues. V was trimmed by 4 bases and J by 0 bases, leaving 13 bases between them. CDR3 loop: CASSYQTGSSYEQYF. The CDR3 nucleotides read TGTGCCAGCAGTTACCAGACAGGTAGCTCCTACGAGCAGTACTTC.

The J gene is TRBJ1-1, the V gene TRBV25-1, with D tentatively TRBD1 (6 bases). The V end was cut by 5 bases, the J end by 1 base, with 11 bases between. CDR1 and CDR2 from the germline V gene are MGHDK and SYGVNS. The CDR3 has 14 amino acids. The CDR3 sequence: CASSPDRRNTEAFF. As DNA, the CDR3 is TGTGCCAGCAGTCCCGACAGGCGGAACACTGAAGCTTTCTTT.